This TCR beta chain was recovered during a study of Ad26.COV2.S vaccination and SARS-CoV-2 variants. Study information: Ad26.COV2.S shots went into the muscle once or twice, 56 days apart.

The treatment here: around 19 received Ad26.COV2.S at low or high dose, single or two shots; roughly five received placebo; per-sample allocation not given. The study sampled participants on day 63 after the first vaccine or placebo injection. The germline V gene has CDR1 SGHVS and CDR2 FQNEAQ. The V segment lost 5 bases and the J segment 3 bases; nucleotides outside the gene matches: 5. CDR3 length: 14 residues. Sequencing was performed with immunoSEQ multiplex PCR; in TCRdb, only in-frame clones are kept and a portion is missing. The sample lists about 480,000 clones, approximately 88% occurring once.

This rearrangement joins TRBV7-8 to TRBJ2-5; 8 nucleotides agree with TRBD1. This receptor was identified in a person between 18 and 65 years old who received the Ad26.COV2.S COVID-19 vaccine or a placebo. The input for sequencing was peripheral blood, taken in a trial of Ad26.COV2.S vaccine versus placebo. The DNA for the CDR3 is TGTGCCAGCAGCCCACGGACAGGGAAAGAGACCCAGTACTTC. Translating gives CASSPRTGKETQYF.